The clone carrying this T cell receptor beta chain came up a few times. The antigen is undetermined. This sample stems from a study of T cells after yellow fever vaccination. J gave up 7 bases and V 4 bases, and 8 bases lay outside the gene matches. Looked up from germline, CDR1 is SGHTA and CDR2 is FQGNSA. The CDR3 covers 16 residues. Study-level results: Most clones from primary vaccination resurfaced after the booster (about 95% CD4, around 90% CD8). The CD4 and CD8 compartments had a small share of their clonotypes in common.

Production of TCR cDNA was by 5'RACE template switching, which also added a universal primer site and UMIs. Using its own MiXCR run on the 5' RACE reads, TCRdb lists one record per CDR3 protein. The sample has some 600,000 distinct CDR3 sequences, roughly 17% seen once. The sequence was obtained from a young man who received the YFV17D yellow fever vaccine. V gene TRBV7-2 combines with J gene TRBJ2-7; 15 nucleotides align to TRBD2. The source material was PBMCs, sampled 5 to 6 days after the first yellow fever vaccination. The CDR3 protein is CASSSRTSGGAVEQYF. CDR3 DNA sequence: TGTGCCAGCAGCTCCCGGACTAGCGGGGGGGCCGTGGAGCAGTACTTC.